The 10 T cell receptor beta chains below come from one sample, sequenced in a study of cytomegalovirus exposure and HLA in healthy donors. The PCR employed 60 Vbeta primers together with 13 Jbeta primers. The protocol was immunoSEQ multiplex PCR, while the TCRdb copy is restricted to in-frame clones and leaves out a portion. The repertoire has some 160,000 clones, around 80% of them found once; the top ten carry roughly 6.3%. The sample comprised PBMCs. The receptors here all came from a male donor in good health and CMV-seropositive.

As regards this clone: One junction end does not reproduce the germline sequence, and a read error may be involved. The chain uses TRBV7-9 and TRBJ1-1, with D tentatively TRBD1 (5 bases). This CDR3 has 12 residues. CDR1 is SEHNR, CDR2 FQNEAQ, per germline (reference sequence). The CDR3 sequence: CSSSSGDSGAFF. CDR3 sequence (DNA): TGTTCCAGCAGCTCCGGCGACAGTGGAGCTTTCTTT.

The rearrangement links TRBV5-6 to TRBJ2-3; a possible D gene is TRBD2 (5 bases). V dropped 3 bases and J dropped 0 bases, with 14 bases sitting between them. Germline V gives CDR1 SGHDT, CDR2 YYEEEE. The CDR3 spans 16 residues. CDR3 residues: CASSYRASYSTDTQYF. The DNA of the CDR3 is TGTGCCAGCAGCTATCGGGCTAGCTATAGCACAGATACGCAGTATTTT.

The rearrangement links TRBV29-1 to TRBJ2-7; 8 bases align to TRBD1. Germline V gives CDR1 SQVTM, CDR2 ANQGSEA. The junction had 8 bases not matched to a gene; V was cut back by 7 bases and J by 0 bases. The CDR3 loop spans 14 amino acids. CDR3: CSALRQGPSYEQYF. The CDR3 region has the DNA TGCAGCGCCCTTAGACAGGGGCCCTCCTACGAGCAGTACTTC.

In its sample, this clone was seen once. The J gene is TRBJ2-7, the V gene TRBV5-4; no clear D gene. Germline loops: CDR1 SGHNT, CDR2 YYREEE (reference sequence). Between the trimmed V and J ends, which lost 2 bases and 4 bases, there was a span of 28 bases. The CDR3 has 19 amino acids. CDR3 loop: CASSFPSIVPEQKTYEQYF. The CDR3 DNA follows: TGTGCCAGCAGCTTTCCTTCTATAGTTCCGGAACAGAAAACTTACGAGCAGTACTTC.

DNA for the CDR3: TGTGCCAGCAGTTTATTTGGGGGGATCGGGCAATACCAGCCCCAGCATTTT. This translates into CASSLFGGIGQYQPQHF. The chain recombines TRBV28 with TRBJ1-5, with D perhaps TRBD1 (5 bases). Germline V lookup: CDR1 MDHEN, CDR2 SYDVKM. The V end was cut by 1 base, the J end by 7 bases, with 20 bases between. The CDR3 extends over 17 amino acids.

Worth noting for this clone: An end of the junction differs from the germline gene, which may be a read error. V is TRBV7-7 and J is TRBJ1-1; tentatively, D is TRBD1 (6 bases). The germline V gene encodes CDR1 SSHAT and CDR2 FNYEAQ (reference sequence). CDR3 length: 13 amino acids. In nucleotides, the CDR3 is TGTGCTAGCAGCCGGACAGAGAACACTGAAGCTTTCTTT. It codes for CASSRTENTEAFF.

Worth noting for this clone: Its ends do not fully match the called genes, so a read error is possible. The J gene is TRBJ2-7, the V gene TRBV18, with D possibly being TRBD2 (5 bases). Germline loops: CDR1 KGHSH, CDR2 LQKENI. The CDR3 has 13 amino acids. The CDR3 coding sequence is TGTGCCAGCTCACCAGAGGGAAGAAGAGAGCGGTACTTC. Its protein is CASSPEGRRERYF.

The V call is TRBV4-3, the J call TRBJ1-2; the D is unclear. The CDR3 loop spans 15 amino acids. V was shortened by 1 base and J by 4 bases, with 13 bases between the two germline ends. Germline CDR1 is LGHNA and CDR2 is YSLEER. The DNA of the CDR3 is TGCGCCAGCAGCCAAGGAGAGGGCTTCTCCTATGGCTACACCTTC. This codes for CASSQGEGFSYGYTF.

V usage is TRBV4-2 and J usage is TRBJ1-4; 8 positions match TRBD1. There are 15 residues in the CDR3. With V trimmed by 4 bases and J by 6 bases, 7 bases remained unmatched. CDR1 is LGHNA, CDR2 YNFKEQ, per germline. CDR3 sequence (DNA): TGTGCCAGCAGCCGCCCGACAGGGGATCATGAAAAACTGTTTTTT. Its translation is CASSRPTGDHEKLFF.

The CDR3 sequence is CASSLPGGGRNEQYF. DNA for the CDR3: TGTGCCAGCAGTTTACCCGGGGGGGGTCGGAACGAGCAGTACTTC. The chain couples TRBV27 to TRBJ2-7; 8 positions agree with TRBD2. The V and J ends lost 2 bases and 5 bases, in that order; junction bases with no gene match: 8. The germline gives CDR1 MNHEY, CDR2 SMNVEV (reference sequence). The CDR3 extends over 15 amino acids.